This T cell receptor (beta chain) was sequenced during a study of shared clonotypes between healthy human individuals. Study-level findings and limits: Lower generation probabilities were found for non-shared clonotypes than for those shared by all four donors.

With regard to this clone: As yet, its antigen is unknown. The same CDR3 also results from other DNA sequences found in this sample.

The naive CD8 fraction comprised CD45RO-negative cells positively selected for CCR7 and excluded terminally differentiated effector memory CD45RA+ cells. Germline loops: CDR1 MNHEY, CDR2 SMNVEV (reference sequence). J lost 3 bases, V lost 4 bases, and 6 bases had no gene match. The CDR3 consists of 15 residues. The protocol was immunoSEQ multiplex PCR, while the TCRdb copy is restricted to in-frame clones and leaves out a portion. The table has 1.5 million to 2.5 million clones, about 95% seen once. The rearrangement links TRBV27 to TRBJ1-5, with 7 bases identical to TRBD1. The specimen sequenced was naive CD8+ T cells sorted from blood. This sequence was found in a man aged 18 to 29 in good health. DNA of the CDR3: TGTGCCAGCAGTTCCGGGACAGTTTTCAATCAGCCCCAGCATTTT. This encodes CASSSGTVFNQPQHF.